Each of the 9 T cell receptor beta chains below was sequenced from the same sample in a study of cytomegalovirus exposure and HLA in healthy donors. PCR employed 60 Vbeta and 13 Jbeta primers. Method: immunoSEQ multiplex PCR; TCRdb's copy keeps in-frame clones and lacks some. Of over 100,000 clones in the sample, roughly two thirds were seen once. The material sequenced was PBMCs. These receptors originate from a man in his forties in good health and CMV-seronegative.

For the CDR3, the DNA is TGCGCCAGCAGCCAAGATAGGCCGGGGGGCAATTCACCCCTCCACTTT. It translates to CASSQDRPGGNSPLHF. The V gene is TRBV4-3, the J gene TRBJ1-6, with D maybe TRBD1 (6 bases). The germline CDR1 and CDR2 sequences are LGHNA and YSLEER. The V end was cut by 0 bases, the J end by 7 bases, with 13 bases between. The CDR3 is made up of 16 amino acids.

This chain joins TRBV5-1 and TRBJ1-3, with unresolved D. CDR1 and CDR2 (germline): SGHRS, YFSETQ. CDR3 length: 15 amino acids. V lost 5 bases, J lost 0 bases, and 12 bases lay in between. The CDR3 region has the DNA TGCGCCAGCAGAGAGGAACCCCGCTCTGGAAACACCATATATTTT. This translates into CASREEPRSGNTIYF.

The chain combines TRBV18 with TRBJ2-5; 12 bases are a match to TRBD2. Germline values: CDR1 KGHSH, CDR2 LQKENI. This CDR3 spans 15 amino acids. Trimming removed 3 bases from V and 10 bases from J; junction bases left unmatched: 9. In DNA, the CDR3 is TGTGCCAGCTCACCGGGGACTAGCGGGCGAGTCGACCAGTACTTC. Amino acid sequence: CASSPGTSGRVDQYF.

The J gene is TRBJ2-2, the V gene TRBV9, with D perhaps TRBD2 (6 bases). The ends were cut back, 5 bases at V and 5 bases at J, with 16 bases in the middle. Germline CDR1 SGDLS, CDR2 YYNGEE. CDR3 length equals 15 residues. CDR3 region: CASRSGTYGTGELFF. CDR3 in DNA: TGTGCCAGCAGATCCGGGACTTATGGGACCGGGGAGCTGTTTTTT.

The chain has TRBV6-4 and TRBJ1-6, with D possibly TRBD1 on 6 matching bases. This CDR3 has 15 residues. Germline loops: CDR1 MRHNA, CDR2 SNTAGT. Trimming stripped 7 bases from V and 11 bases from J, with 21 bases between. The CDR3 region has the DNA TGTGCCAGCATCAACGGGGGGGGCCCCCAGACACCCCTCCACTTT. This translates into CASINGGGPQTPLHF.

This chain's CDR3 is CASSLVGQRYEQYF. For the CDR3, the DNA is TGTGCCAGCAGCTTAGTGGGACAGCGCTACGAGCAGTACTTC. V gene TRBV7-2 combines with J gene TRBJ2-7; TRBD1 aligns across 7 bases. Germline assignment: CDR1 SGHTA and CDR2 FQGNSA. The CDR3 spans 14 residues. V lost 1 base to trimming and J lost 3 bases; unmatched junction nucleotides: 3.

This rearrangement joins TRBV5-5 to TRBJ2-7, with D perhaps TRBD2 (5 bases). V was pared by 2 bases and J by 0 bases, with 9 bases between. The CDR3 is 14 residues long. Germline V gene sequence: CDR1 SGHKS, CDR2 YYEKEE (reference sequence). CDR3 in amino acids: CASSFETISYEQYF. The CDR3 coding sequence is TGTGCCAGCAGCTTTGAGACTATCTCCTACGAGCAGTACTTC.

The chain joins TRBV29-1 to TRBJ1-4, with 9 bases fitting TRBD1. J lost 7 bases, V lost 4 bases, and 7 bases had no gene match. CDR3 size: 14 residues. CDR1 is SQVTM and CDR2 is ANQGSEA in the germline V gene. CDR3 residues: CSVGGTGSGEKLFF. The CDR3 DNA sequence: TGCAGCGTTGGGGGGACAGGGTCGGGTGAAAAACTGTTTTTT.

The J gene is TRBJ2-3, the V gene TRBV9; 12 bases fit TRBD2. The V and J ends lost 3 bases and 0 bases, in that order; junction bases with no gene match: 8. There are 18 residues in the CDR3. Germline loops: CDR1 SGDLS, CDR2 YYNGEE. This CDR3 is CASSAGLAGLTSTDTQYF. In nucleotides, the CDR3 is TGTGCCAGCAGCGCAGGACTAGCGGGGTTAACTAGCACAGATACGCAGTATTTT.